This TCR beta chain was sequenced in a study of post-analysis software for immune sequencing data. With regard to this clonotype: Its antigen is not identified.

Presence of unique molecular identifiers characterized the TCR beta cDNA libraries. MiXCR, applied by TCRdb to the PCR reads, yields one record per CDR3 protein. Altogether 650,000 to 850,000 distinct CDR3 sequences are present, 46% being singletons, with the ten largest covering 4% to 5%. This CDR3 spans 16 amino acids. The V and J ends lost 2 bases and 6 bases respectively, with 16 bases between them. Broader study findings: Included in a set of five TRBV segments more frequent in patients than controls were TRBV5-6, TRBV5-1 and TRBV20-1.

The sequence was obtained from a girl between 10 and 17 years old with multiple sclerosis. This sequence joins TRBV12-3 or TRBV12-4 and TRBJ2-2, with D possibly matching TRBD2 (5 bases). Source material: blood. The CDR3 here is CASSLWTPSGPGELFF. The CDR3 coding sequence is TGTGCCAGCAGTTTATGGACTCCCTCTGGCCCCGGGGAGCTGTTTTTT.